This TCR beta chain was profiled in a study of chemoradiotherapy in HPV16-positive cancers. Whole-study findings and limits: HPV-specific T cells were functionally defined from only a couple of HPV16-positive patients. HPV-responsive T-cell expansion during chemoradiotherapy was linked to improved recurrence-free survival in HPV16-positive patients. Non-HPV-specific T cells did not expand in tumors during treatment, whereas candidate HPV-specific clones and E7-related motifs did.

As regards this clone: Its specificity is not known.

Generated by immunoSEQ multiplex PCR, the TCRdb table keeps only in-frame clones and is missing some. This sample carries approximately 3,300 clones, roughly 88% of them seen once, and the ten largest clones take about 4.8%. Repertoires were sampled repeatedly during chemoradiotherapy. V dropped 2 bases and J dropped 7 bases, with 9 bases sitting between them. CDR3 length: 12 amino acids. CDR1 is SGHVS, CDR2 FNYEAQ, per germline. The origin of this receptor is a human donor with HPV-associated anogenital cancer. The starting material was tumor tissue, obtained from a patient who underwent chemoradiotherapy. The chain joins TRBV7-6 to TRBJ2-7, with D possibly being TRBD2 (5 bases). CDR3 protein: CASSLPSSEQYF. The CDR3 coding sequence is TGTGCCAGCAGCTTACCTAGCTCTGAGCAGTACTTC.